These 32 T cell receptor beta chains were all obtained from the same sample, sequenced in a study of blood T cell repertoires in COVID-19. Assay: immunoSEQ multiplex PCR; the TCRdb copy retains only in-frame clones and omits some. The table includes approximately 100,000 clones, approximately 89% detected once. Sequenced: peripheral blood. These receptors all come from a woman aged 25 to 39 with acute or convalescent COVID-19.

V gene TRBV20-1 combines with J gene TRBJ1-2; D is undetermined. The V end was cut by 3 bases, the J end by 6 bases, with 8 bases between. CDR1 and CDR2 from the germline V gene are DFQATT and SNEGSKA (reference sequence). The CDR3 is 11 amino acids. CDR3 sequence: CSARGLDGYTF. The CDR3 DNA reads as TGCAGTGCTAGGGGCCTTGATGGCTACACCTTC.

This CDR3 is CSVVSLTDTQYF. In DNA, the CDR3 is TGCAGCGTTGTGTCCCTCACAGATACGCAGTATTTT. The rearrangement joins TRBV29-1 to TRBJ2-3; D remains unclear. This CDR3 contains 12 residues. In germline, CDR1 is SQVTM, CDR2 ANQGSEA. V was clipped by 4 bases and J by 2 bases, with 7 bases between them.

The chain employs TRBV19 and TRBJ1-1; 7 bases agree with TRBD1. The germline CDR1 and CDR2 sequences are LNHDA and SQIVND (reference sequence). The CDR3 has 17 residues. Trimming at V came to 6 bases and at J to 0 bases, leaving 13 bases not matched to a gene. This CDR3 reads CASSAAGRGEMNTEAFF. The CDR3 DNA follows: TGTGCCAGTAGCGCCGCCGGCAGGGGGGAGATGAACACTGAAGCTTTCTTT.

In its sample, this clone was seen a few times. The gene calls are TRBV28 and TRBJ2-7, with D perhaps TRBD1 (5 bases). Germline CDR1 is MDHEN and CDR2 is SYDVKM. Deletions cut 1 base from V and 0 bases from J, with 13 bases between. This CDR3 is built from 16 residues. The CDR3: CASSLFTGPSSYEQYF. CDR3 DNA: TGTGCCAGCAGTTTATTTACAGGTCCAAGCTCCTACGAGCAGTACTTC. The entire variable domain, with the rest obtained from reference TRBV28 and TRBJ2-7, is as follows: DVKVTQSSRYLVKRTGEKVFLECVQDMDHENMFWYRQDPGLGLRLIYFSYDVKMKEKGDIPEGYSVSREKKERFSLILESASTNQTSMYLCASSLFTGPSSYEQYFGPGTRLTVT.

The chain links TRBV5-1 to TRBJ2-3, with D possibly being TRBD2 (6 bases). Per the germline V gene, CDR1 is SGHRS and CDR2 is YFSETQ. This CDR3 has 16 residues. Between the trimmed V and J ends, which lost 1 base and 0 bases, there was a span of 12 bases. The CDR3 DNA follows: TGCGCCAGCAGCTTGATCACTAGCCCCAGCACAGATACGCAGTATTTT. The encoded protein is CASSLITSPSTDTQYF.

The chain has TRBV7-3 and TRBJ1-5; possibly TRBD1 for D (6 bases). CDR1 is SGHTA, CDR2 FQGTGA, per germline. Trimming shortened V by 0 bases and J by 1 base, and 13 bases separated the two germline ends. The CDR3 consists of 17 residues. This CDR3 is CASSLTGRGGSNQPQHF. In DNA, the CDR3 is TGTGCCAGCAGCTTAACAGGCAGGGGCGGAAGCAATCAGCCCCAGCATTTT.

The CDR3 DNA reads as TGTGCCAGCAGTTTGAATACGGGAGGATCCCTCCACTTT. Amino acid sequence: CASSLNTGGSLHF. The chain carries TRBV12-3 or TRBV12-4 and TRBJ1-6; D uncertain. Trimming took 3 bases from V and 14 from J, leaving 14 bases between them. This CDR3 spans 13 amino acids.

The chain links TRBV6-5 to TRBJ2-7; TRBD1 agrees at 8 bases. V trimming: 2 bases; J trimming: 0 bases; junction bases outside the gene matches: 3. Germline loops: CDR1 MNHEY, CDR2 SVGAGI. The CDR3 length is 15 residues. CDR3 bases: TGTGCCAGCAGTTACCGGACAGGGAGCTCCTACGAGCAGTACTTC. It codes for CASSYRTGSSYEQYF.

The DNA for the CDR3 is TGTGCCAGCAGCCTACAGGGGACCAACAATCAGCCCCAGCATTTT. Protein: CASSLQGTNNQPQHF. The rearrangement joins TRBV13 to TRBJ1-5, with 7 bases lining up with TRBD1. Germline trimming cut 5 bases from V and 3 bases from J; bases unmatched to any gene: 7. This CDR3 contains 15 residues. In germline, CDR1 is PRHDT, CDR2 FYEKMQ (reference sequence).

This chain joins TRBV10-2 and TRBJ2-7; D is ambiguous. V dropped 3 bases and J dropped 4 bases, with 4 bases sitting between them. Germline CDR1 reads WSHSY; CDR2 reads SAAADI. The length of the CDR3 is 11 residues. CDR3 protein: CASSDRYEQYF. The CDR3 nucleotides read TGCGCCAGCAGTGACAGATACGAGCAGTACTTC.

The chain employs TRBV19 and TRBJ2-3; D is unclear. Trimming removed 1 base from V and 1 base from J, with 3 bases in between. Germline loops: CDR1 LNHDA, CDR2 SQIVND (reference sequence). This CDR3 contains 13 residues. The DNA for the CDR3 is TGTGCCAGTAGTATAGCAGGCACAGATACGCAGTATTTT. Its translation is CASSIAGTDTQYF.

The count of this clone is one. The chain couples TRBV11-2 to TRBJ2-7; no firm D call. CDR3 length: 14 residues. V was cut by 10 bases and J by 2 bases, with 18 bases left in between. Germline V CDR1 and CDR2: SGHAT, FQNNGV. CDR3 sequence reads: CATARSRLPYEQYF. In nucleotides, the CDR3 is TGTGCCACCGCCCGGTCTCGTTTACCCTACGAGCAGTACTTC.

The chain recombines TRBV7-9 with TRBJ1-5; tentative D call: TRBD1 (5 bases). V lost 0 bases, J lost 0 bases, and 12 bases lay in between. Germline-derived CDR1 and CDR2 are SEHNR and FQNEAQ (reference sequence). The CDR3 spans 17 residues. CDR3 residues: CASSLAEGPYSNQPQHF. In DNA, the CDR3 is TGTGCCAGCAGCTTAGCGGAGGGACCCTATAGCAATCAGCCCCAGCATTTT.

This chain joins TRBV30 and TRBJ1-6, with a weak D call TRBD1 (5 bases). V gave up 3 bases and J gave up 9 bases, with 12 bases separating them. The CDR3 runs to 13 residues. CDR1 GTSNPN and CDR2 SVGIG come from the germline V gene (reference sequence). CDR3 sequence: CAWRGTGGSPLHF. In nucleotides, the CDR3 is TGTGCCTGGAGGGGGACGGGGGGTTCACCCCTCCACTTT.

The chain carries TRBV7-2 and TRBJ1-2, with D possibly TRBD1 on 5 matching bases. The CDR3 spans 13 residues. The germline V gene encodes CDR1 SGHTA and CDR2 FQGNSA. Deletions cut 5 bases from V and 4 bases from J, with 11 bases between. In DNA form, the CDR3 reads TGTGCCAGCAGCCTCGACAGATCCTATGGCTACACCTTC. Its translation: CASSLDRSYGYTF.

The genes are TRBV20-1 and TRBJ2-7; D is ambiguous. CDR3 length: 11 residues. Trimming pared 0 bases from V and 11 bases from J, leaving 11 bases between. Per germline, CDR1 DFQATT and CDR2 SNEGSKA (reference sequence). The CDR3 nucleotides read TGCAGTGCTAGAGATTCGCACAGTGAGTACTTC. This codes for CSARDSHSEYF.

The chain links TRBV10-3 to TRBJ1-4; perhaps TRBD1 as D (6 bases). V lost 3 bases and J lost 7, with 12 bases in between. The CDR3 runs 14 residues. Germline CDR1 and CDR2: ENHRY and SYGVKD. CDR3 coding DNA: TGTGCCATCAGTGACCCCCTACAGGGTGAAAAACTGTTTTTT. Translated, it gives CAISDPLQGEKLFF.

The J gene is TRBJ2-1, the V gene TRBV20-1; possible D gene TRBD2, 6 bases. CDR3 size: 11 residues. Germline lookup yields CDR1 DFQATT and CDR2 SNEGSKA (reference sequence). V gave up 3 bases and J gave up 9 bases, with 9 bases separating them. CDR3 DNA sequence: TGCAGTGCTAGTGTGGGGGGTGAGCAGTTCTTC. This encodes CSASVGGEQFF.

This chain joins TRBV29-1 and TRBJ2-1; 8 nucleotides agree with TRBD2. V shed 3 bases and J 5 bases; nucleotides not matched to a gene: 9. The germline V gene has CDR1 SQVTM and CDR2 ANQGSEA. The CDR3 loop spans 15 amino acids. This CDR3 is CSVEGTRAKNNEQFF. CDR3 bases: TGCAGCGTTGAGGGGACTAGGGCGAAAAACAATGAGCAGTTCTTC.

The chain's CDR3 is CASSPRQGGMNTEAFF. The DNA for the CDR3 is TGTGCCAGTAGTCCGCGACAGGGGGGGATGAACACTGAAGCTTTCTTT. The rearrangement uses TRBV19 and TRBJ1-1, with 9 nucleotides matching TRBD1. The junction had 7 bases not matched to a gene; V was cut back by 5 bases and J by 0 bases. The CDR3 length is 16 residues. Germline CDR1 LNHDA, CDR2 SQIVND (reference sequence). The whole variable domain, remainder taken from reference TRBV19 and TRBJ1-1, is DGGITQSPKYLFRKEGQNVTLSCEQNLNHDAMYWYRQDPGQGLRLIYYSQIVNDFQKGDIAEGYSVSREKKESFPLTVTSAQKNPTAFYLCASSPRQGGMNTEAFFGQGTRLTVV.

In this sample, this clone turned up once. The CDR3 is CASSYGQGGGYTF. The CDR3 coding sequence is TGTGCCAGCAGTTACGGACAGGGCGGCGGCTACACCTTC. The chain links TRBV12-3 or TRBV12-4 to TRBJ1-2; 8 nucleotides agree with TRBD1. V dropped 4 bases and J dropped 8; count of bases not matched to a gene: 6. This CDR3 spans 13 amino acids.

DNA of the CDR3: TGCGCCAGCAGCCAAGACTGGACAGGCGGGAACACTGAAGCTTTCTTT. Amino acids: CASSQDWTGGNTEAFF. This sequence joins TRBV4-1 and TRBJ1-1; TRBD1 matches at 7 bases. The CDR3 is made up of 16 amino acids. In germline, CDR1 is MGHRA, CDR2 YSYEKL. V gave up 0 bases and J gave up 1 base; unmatched junction bases: 5.

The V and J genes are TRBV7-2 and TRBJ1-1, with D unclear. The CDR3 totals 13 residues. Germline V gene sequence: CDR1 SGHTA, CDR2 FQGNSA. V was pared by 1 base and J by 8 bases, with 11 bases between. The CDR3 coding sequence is TGTGCCAGCAGCTTAGTTGGCGGCGTGGAAGCTTTCTTT. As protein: CASSLVGGVEAFF.

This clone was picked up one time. The CDR3 reads CASSDGNRGSYGYTF. The CDR3 region has the DNA TGTGCCAGCAGTGATGGGAACAGGGGCTCCTATGGCTACACCTTC. The genes are TRBV2 and TRBJ1-2; 7 nucleotides align to TRBD1. The CDR3 contains 15 residues. Germline-derived CDR1 and CDR2 are SNHLY and FYNNEI. With V trimmed by 3 bases and J by 4 bases, 8 bases remained unmatched.

The CDR3 spells CASSAPPRDSSKNIQYF. The DNA of the CDR3 is TGTGCCAGCAGTGCCCCTCCTAGGGACAGCTCCAAAAACATTCAGTACTTC. The chain couples TRBV27 to TRBJ2-4; TRBD1 aligns across 7 bases. This CDR3 comprises 17 residues. Germline trimming cut 5 bases from V and 2 bases from J; bases unmatched to any gene: 12. Germline V CDR1 and CDR2: MNHEY, SMNVEV (reference sequence).

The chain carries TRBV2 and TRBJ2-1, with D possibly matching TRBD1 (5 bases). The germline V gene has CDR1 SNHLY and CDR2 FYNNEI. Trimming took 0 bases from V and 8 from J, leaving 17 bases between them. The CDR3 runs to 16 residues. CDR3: CASSEALLGREDEQFF. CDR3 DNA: TGTGCCAGCAGTGAAGCGCTTCTGGGCAGGGAAGATGAGCAGTTCTTC.

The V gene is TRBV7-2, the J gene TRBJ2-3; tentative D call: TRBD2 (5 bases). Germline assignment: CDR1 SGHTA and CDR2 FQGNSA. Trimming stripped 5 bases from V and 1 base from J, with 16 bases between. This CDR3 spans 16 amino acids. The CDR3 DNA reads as TGTGCCAGCAGCCCCATCACGGGGATTGGCACAGATACGCAGTATTTT. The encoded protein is CASSPITGIGTDTQYF.

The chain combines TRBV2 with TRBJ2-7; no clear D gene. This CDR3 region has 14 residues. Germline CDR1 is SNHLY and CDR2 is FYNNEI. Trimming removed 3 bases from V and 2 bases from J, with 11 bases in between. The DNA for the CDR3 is TGTGCCAGCAGTGAGGCAGAACGAACCTACGAGCAGTACTTC. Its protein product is CASSEAERTYEQYF.

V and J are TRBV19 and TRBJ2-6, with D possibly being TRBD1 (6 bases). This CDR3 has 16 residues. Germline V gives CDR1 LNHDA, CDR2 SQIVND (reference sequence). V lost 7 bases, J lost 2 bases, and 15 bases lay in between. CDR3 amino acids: CASKGGAEAGANVLTF. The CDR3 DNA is TGTGCCAGTAAAGGGGGTGCGGAGGCTGGGGCCAACGTCCTGACTTTC.

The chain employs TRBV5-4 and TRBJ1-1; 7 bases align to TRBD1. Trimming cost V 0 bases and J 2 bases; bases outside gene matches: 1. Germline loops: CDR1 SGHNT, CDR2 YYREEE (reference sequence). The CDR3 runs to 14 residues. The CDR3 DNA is TGTGCCAGCAGCTTGGACAGGGGTAACACTGAAGCTTTCTTT. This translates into CASSLDRGNTEAFF. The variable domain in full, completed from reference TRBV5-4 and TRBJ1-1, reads ETGVTQSPTHLIKTRGQQVTLRCSSQSGHNTVSWYQQALGQGPQFIFQYYREEENGRGNFPPRFSGLQFPNYSSELNVNALELDDSALYLCASSLDRGNTEAFFGQGTRLTVV.

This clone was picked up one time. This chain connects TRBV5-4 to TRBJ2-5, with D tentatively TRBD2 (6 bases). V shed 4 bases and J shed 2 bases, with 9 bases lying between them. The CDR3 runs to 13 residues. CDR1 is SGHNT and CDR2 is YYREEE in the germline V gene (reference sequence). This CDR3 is CASSGGNQETQYF. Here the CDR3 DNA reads TGTGCCAGCAGCGGGGGGAATCAAGAGACCCAGTACTTC.

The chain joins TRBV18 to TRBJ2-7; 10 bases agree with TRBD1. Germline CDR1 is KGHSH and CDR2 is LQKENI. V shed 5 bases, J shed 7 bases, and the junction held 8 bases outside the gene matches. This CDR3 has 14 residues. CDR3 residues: CASSSGTGVLEQYF. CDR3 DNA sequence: TGTGCCAGCTCATCCGGGACAGGGGTGTTGGAGCAGTACTTC.